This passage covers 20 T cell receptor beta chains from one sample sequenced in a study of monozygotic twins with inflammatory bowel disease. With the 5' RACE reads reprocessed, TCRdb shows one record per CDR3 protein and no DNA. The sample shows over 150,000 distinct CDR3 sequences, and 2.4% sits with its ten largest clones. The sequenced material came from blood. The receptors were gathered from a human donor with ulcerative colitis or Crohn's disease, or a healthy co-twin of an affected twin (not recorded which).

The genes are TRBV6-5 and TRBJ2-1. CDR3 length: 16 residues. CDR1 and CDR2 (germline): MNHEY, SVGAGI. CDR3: CASSYSRSYSADEQFF.

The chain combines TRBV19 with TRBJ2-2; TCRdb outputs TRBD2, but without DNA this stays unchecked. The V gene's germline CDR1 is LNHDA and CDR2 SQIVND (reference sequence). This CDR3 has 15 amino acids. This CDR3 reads CASSTGLAYTGELFF.

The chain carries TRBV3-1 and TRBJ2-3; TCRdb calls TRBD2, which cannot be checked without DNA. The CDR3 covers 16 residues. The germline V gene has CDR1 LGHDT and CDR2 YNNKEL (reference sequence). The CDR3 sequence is CASSQVAREDSDTQYF.

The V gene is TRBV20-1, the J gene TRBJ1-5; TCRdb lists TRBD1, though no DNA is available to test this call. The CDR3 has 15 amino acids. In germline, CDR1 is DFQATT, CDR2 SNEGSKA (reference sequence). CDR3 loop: CSASNRGGWGQPQHF.

The CDR3 sequence is CSVEGTGAYEQYF. The chain combines TRBV29-1 with TRBJ2-7; TCRdb's D call of TRBD1 is untestable without DNA. The CDR3 contains 13 residues. Germline CDR1 and CDR2: SQVTM and ANQGSEA.

CDR3 loop: CASSIGTSGGNEQFF. The chain uses TRBV5-1 and TRBJ2-1; TCRdb reports TRBD2, a call that lacks DNA to check it against. The CDR3 is made up of 15 amino acids. Per the germline V gene, CDR1 is SGHRS and CDR2 is YFSETQ.

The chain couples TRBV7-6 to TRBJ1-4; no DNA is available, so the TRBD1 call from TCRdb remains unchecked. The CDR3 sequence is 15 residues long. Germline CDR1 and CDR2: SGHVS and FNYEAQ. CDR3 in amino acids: CASSPHTGLNEKLFF.

The CDR3 protein is CASSFSGDSYNEQFF. The V gene is TRBV5-1, the J gene TRBJ2-1. The CDR3 covers 15 residues. Germline V gene lookup returns CDR1 SGHRS and CDR2 YFSETQ.

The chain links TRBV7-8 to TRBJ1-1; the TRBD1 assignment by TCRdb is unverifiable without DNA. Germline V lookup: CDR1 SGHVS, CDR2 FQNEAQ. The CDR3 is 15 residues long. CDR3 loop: CASHEQGVGNTEAFF.

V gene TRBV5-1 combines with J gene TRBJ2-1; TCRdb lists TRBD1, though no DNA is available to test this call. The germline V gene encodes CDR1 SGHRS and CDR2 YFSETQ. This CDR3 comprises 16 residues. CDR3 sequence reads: CASSLGQGAVYNEQFF.

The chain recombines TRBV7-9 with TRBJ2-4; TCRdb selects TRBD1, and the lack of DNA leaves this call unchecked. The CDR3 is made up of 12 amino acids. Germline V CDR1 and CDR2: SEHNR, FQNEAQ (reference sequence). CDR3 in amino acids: CASSPTGLIQYF.

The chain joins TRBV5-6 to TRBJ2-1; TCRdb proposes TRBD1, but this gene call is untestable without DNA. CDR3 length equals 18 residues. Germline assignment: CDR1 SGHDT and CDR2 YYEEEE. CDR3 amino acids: CASSLGDRGRGWTNEQFF.

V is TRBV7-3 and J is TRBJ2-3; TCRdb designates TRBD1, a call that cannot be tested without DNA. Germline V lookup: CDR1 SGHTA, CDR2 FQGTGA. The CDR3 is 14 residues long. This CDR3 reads CASSYRGRTDTQYF.

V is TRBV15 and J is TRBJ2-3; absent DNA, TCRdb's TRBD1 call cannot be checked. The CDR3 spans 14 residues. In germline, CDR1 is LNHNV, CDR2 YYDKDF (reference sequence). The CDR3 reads CATSSRRTGKLQYF. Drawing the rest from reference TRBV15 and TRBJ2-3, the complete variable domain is DAMVIQNPRYQVTQFGKPVTLSCSQTLNHNVMYWYQQKSSQAPKLLFHYYDKDFNNEADTPDNFQSRRPNTSFCFLDIRSPGLGDTAMYLCATSSRRTGKLQYFGPGTRLTVL.

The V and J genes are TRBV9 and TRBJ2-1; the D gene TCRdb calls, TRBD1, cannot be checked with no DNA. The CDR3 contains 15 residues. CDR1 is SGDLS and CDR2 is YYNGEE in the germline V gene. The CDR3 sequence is CASSPPGTGLGEQFF.

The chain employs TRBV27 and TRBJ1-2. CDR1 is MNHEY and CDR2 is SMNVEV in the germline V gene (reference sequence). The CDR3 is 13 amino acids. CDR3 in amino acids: CASKEGTNYGYTF.

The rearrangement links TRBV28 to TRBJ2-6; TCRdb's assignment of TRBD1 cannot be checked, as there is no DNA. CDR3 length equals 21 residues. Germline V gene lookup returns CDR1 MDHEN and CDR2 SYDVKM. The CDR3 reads CASSLRMGRDRGSSGANVLTF.

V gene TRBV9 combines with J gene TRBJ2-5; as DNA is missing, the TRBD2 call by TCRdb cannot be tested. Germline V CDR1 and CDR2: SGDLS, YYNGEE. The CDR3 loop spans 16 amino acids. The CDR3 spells CASSIGTLDSGETQYF.

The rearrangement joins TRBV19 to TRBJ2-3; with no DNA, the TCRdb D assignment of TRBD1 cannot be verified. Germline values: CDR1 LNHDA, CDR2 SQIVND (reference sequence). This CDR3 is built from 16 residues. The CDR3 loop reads CASSPRQGRFTDTQYF.

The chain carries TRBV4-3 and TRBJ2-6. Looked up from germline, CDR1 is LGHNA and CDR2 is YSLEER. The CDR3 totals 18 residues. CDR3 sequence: CASSQDLPRSSGANVLTF.